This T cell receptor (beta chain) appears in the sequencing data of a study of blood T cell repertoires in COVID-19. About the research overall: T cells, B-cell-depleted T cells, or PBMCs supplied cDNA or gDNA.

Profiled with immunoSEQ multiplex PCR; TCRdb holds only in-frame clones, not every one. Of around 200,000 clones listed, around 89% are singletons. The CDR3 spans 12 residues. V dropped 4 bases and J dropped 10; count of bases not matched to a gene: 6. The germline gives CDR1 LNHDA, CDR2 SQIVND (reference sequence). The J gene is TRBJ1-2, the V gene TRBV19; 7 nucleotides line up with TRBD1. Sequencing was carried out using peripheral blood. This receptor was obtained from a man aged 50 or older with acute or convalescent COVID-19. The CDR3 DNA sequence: TGTGCCAGTAGTAGGCGACAGGGCTTCTACACCTTC. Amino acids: CASSRRQGFYTF.